The T cell receptor beta chain described here comes from a study of T cell responses to AZD1222 COVID-19 vaccine. Overall study findings and caveats: Clonal diversity was possibly underestimated; the donors were predominantly white British and more often female. Spike as a whole was targeted by vaccine-associated CD4 TCRs, dominant at 160-218 and 743-854.

The CDR3 spans 17 residues. V lost 5 bases, J lost 5 bases, and 16 bases stayed unmatched. The germline V gene has CDR1 SGHVS and CDR2 FQNEAQ. The repertoire was sequenced with immunoSEQ multiplex PCR; TCRdb's copy has only in-frame clones and lacks some. The sample carries tens of thousands of clones, 80% to 90% recorded once. In regard to this clone: The antigen is undetermined.

Sample: peripheral blood, taken 28 days after the second AZD1222 dose. This clonotype was obtained from an adult who received the AZD1222 COVID-19 vaccine. V and J are TRBV7-8 and TRBJ1-2, with 8 bases aligning to TRBD1. The CDR3 reads CASSRGQGVPHTYGYTF. The CDR3 DNA sequence: TGTGCCAGCAGCAGAGGACAGGGCGTCCCACACACGTATGGCTACACCTTC.